Given below is one T cell receptor (beta chain) in context. The germline gives CDR1 MNHNY, CDR2 SVGAGI (reference sequence). V shed 10 bases and J 1 base; nucleotides not matched to a gene: 10. CDR3 size: 15 residues. The sample comes from a study of T cell changes during pregnancy in multiple sclerosis. Sequencing used immunoSEQ multiplex PCR; TCRdb keeps in-frame clones, though not all of them. The profile shows tens of thousands of clones, about nine tenths of them singletons. Here the sequenced sample was CD4+ T cells from peripheral blood mononuclear cells, taken after pregnancy. This receptor was obtained from a female donor in good health, enrolled as a control in a pregnancy study. The gene calls are TRBV6-6 and TRBJ2-3, with 8 nucleotides matching TRBD2. CDR3 sequence reads: CATRRGGQGTDTQYF. CDR3 nucleotides: TGTGCCACCCGGCGCGGGGGGCAGGGCACAGATACGCAGTATTTT.